Listed below are T cell receptor beta chains from one sample, sequenced in a study of blood T cells in healthy people across ages. MiXCR, run by TCRdb on the 5' RACE reads, gives a single entry per CDR3 protein. Of more than 1,000,000 distinct CDR3 sequences detected, around 27% appear once; the ten largest clones hold around 0.75%. The sample also formed part of further work on T cells of mothers and their children.

Sequencing input: blood. The receptors here all came from a girl aged 2 to 9 in good health. CDR3s include the opening cysteine and the closing phenylalanine or tryptophan. A D gene is named only where the DNA matches it firmly. For some rows the clone size is stated as once, few or many, or as a class when expanded; others skip it.

clone_size,cdr3_length,j_call,v_call,d_call,cdr3_nt,cdr3_aa
.,14,TRBJ2-7,TRBV6-2/TRBV6-3,TRBD2,TGTGCCAGCAGACGACTAGCGGCACTCTACGAGCAGTACTTC,CASRRLAALYEQYF
.,15,TRBJ2-2,TRBV6-5,.,TGTGCCAGCAGTTGGGTCACCTCTTACACCGGGGAGCTGTTTTTT,CASSWVTSYTGELFF
many,16,TRBJ2-7,TRBV20-1,TRBD1,TGCAGTGCTAGGACGGGAAGGACAGGGGACTCCTACGAGCAGTACTTC,CSARTGRTGDSYEQYF
few,18,TRBJ1-1,TRBV28,TRBD1,TGTGCCAGCAGTTCGGGGGGTCGGGACAGGGGTCTGAACACTGAAGCTTTCTTT,CASSSGGRDRGLNTEAFF
few,14,TRBJ1-3,TRBV18,.,TGTGCCAGCTCACCAAGCCAGGCGGGAAACACCATATATTTT,CASSPSQAGNTIYF
few,11,TRBJ1-2,TRBV27,.,TGTGCCAGCAGTCCAGGGCGTGGCTACACCTTC,CASSPGRGYTF
few,15,TRBJ2-1,TRBV29-1,.,TGCAGCCTTAGGGGGGTTGAGGGGGTGCGCAATGGGCAGTTCTTC,CSLRGVEGVRNGQFF
.,14,TRBJ1-3,TRBV9,.,TGTGCCAGCAGCGTAGGAGTGGATTCAAACACCATATATTTT,CASSVGVDSNTIYF
.,20,TRBJ1-2,TRBV7-8,.,TGTGCCAGCAGCCTCAATGAAGAACGGGACCGGGTGGAAGAATACTATGGCTACACCTTC,CASSLNEERDRVEEYYGYTF
.,14,TRBJ2-7,TRBV28,.,TGTACCAGCAGTTTTGTCTTTTCCGGGTACGAGCAGTACTTC,CTSSFVFSGYEQYF
few,14,TRBJ2-2,TRBV20-1,.,TGCAGTGCTAGAGTCTCGGGGGTCCCCGGGGAGCTGTTTTTT,CSARVSGVPGELFF